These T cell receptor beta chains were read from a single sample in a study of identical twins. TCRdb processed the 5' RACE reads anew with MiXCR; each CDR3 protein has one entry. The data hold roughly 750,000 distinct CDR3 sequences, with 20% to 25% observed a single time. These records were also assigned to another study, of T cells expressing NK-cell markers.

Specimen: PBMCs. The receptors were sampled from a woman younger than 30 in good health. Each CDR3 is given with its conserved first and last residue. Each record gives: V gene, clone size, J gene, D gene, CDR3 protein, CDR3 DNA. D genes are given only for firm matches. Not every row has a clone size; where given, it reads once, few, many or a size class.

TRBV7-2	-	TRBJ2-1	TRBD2	CASSQGLAFINEQFF	TGTGCCAGCAGCCAGGGACTAGCTTTCATCAATGAGCAGTTCTTC
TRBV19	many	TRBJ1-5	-	CASAVELSNQPQHF	TGTGCCAGTGCGGTAGAGCTTAGCAATCAGCCCCAGCATTTT
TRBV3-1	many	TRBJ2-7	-	CASSQEGSGGSYEQYF	TGTGCCAGCAGCCAAGAAGGGTCGGGCGGCTCCTACGAGCAGTACTTC
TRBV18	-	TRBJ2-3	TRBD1	CASSQGTVRSTQYF	TGTGCCAGCTCGCAGGGGACAGTCCGAAGTACGCAGTATTTT
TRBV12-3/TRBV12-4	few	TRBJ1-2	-	CASSFGAGHNYGYTF	TGTGCCAGCAGTTTCGGCGCCGGACACAACTATGGCTACACCTTC
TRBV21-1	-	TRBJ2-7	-	CASSKGGQGCPYEQYF	TGTGCCAGCAGCAAAGGGGGACAGGGGTGTCCCTACGAGCAGTACTTC
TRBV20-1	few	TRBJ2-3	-	CSARDPTLNTDTQYF	TGCAGTGCTAGAGACCCCACCTTAAACACAGATACGCAGTATTTT
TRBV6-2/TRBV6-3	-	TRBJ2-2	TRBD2	CASSSSGSGSGELFF	TGTGCCAGCAGTTCTAGCGGGAGTGGGTCCGGGGAGCTGTTTTTT
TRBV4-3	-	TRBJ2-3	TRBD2	CASSQEWSGSGTDTQYF	TGCGCCAGCAGCCAAGAATGGAGCGGGAGTGGTACAGATACGCAGTATTTT
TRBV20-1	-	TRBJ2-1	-	CSASKDIYNEQFF	TGCAGTGCTAGTAAGGACATCTACAATGAGCAGTTCTTC
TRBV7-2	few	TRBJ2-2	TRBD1	CASSPWTGRVAGELFF	TGTGCCAGCAGCCCATGGACAGGGCGAGTCGCCGGGGAGCTGTTTTTT
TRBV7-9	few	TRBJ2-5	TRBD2	CASSSSSGGAQETQYF	TGTGCCAGCAGCTCATCTAGCGGGGGAGCCCAAGAGACCCAGTACTTC
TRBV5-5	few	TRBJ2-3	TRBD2	CASSWVAGVQSTDTQYF	TGTGCCAGCAGCTGGGTAGCGGGGGTCCAAAGCACAGATACGCAGTATTTT
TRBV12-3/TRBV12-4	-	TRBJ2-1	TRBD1	CASSDRGDEQFF	TGTGCCAGCAGTGACAGGGGCGATGAGCAGTTCTTC
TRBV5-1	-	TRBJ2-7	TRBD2	CASSVTSGSPSYEQYF	TGCGCCAGCAGCGTAACTAGCGGGAGCCCCTCCTACGAGCAGTACTTC
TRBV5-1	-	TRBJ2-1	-	CASSGFNEQFF	TGCGCCAGCAGCGGTTTTAATGAGCAGTTCTTC
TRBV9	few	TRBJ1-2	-	CASSVTPYGYTF	TGTGCCAGCAGCGTAACCCCCTATGGCTACACCTTC
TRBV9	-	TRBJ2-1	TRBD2	CASSVDAAPAGGQFF	TGTGCCAGCAGCGTAGATGCGGCCCCCGCGGGAGGGCAGTTCTTC
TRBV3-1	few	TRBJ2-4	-	CASSHDPPGPQYF	TGTGCCAGCAGCCACGATCCCCCCGGACCCCAGTACTTC
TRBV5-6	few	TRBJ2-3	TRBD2	CASSFVAGLYTDTQYF	TGTGCCAGCAGCTTCGTAGCGGGACTATACACAGATACGCAGTATTTT
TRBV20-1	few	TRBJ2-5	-	CSAEGFRGETQYF	TGCAGTGCGGAGGGGTTCCGAGGAGAGACCCAGTACTTC
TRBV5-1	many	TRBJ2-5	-	CASSPEGVWEETQYF	TGCGCCAGCAGCCCGGAGGGGGTATGGGAAGAGACCCAGTACTTC
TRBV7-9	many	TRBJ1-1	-	CASSFAGTQNTEAFF	TGTGCCAGCAGTTTTGCCGGGACACAGAACACTGAAGCTTTCTTT
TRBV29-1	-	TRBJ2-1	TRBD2	CSVERPGTRINEQFF	TGCAGCGTTGAGAGGCCCGGGACTAGAATCAATGAGCAGTTCTTC
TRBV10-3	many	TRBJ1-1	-	CAISATVRNTEAFF	TGTGCCATCAGTGCCACAGTGAGGAACACTGAAGCTTTCTTT
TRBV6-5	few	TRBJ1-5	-	CASSYQGPTISNQPQHF	TGTGCCAGCAGTTACCAGGGCCCTACTATTAGCAATCAGCCCCAGCATTTT
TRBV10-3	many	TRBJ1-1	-	CAISEPRNTEAFF	TGTGCCATCAGTGAACCCAGAAACACTGAAGCTTTCTTT
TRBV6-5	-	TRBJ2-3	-	CASSYKGKYEDTQYF	TGTGCCAGCAGTTATAAGGGGAAGTACGAGGATACGCAGTATTTT
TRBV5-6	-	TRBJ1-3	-	CASRPTENGNTIYF	TGTGCCAGCAGACCGACGGAAAATGGGAACACCATATATTTT
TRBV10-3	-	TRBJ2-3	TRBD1	CAISNRDSRTDTQYF	TGTGCCATCAGTAACCGGGACAGCCGCACAGATACGCAGTATTTT
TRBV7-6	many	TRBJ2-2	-	CASSLGPPGNTGELFF	TGTGCCAGCAGCTTAGGTCCTCCGGGGAACACCGGGGAGCTGTTTTTT
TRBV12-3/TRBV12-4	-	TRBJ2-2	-	CASRGSGTGELFF	TGTGCCAGCAGGGGGAGTGGAACCGGGGAGCTGTTTTTT
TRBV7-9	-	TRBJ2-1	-	CASSFGISYNEQFF	TGTGCCAGCAGCTTCGGGATCTCCTACAATGAGCAGTTCTTC
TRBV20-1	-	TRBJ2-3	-	CSASLPGNSVTDTQYF	TGCAGTGCTAGCCTCCCGGGGAACTCCGTCACAGATACGCAGTATTTT
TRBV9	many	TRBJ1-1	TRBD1	CASSARQGYTEAFF	TGTGCCAGCAGCGCCCGACAGGGGTACACTGAAGCTTTCTTT
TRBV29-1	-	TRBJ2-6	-	CSVEDEGFSGANVLTF	TGCAGCGTTGAAGATGAAGGGTTCTCTGGGGCCAACGTCCTGACTTTC
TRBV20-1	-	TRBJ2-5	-	CSAARVTQETQYF	TGCAGTGCCGCCCGGGTGACTCAAGAGACCCAGTACTTC
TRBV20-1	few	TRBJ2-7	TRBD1	CSARGGQGDPRYF	TGCAGTGCTAGAGGCGGACAGGGGGATCCGAGGTACTTC